This T cell receptor (beta chain) stems from a study of shared clonotypes between healthy human individuals. Study-wide findings and caveats: What naive subsets generally showed was a larger estimated richness than memory subsets showed. With few donors, the genetic and exposure-history diversity represented was limited.

Naive CD8 cells were CD45RO-negative, positively selected for CCR7, excluding terminally differentiated effector memory CD45RA+ cells. The germline V and J ends were trimmed by 7 bases and 1 base, with 14 bases remaining between them. The CDR3 contains 15 residues. CDR1 is SNHLY, CDR2 FYNNEI, per germline. Using immunoSEQ multiplex PCR, the repertoire was profiled, and TCRdb retains in-frame clones only, with some absent. Of approximately 2,200,000 clones detected, about 93% appear once; the ten largest clones hold under 2%. The count of this clone is one. The antigen remains undetermined. V is TRBV2 and J is TRBJ1-5; D might be TRBD1 (6 bases). Sequenced input: naive CD8+ T cells from PBMCs. This receptor was identified in a young man in good health. Some clones in this sample may be carry-over from other donors' samples. The CDR3 region is CASTHREGSNQPQHF. In DNA, the CDR3 is TGTGCCAGCACCCACAGGGAAGGGAGCAATCAGCCCCAGCATTTT.